This TCR beta chain appears in the sequencing data of a study of blood T cell repertoires in COVID-19. Study background: The samples span acute and convalescent COVID-19 from the United States, Italy and Spain.

TCRdb keeps only in-frame clones here, not all; method: immunoSEQ multiplex PCR. Seen here are roughly 150,000 clones, around 82% observed once, and the top ten hold 10% to 13%. Input material: peripheral blood. The TCR was taken from a woman over 75 with active or convalescent COVID-19.

The CDR3 DNA follows: TGCGCCAGCAGTGGAGGGGATGGCAATCAGCCCCAGCATTTT. It encodes CASSGGDGNQPQHF. The rearrangement links TRBV5-1 to TRBJ1-5, with D perhaps matching TRBD1 (5 bases). Deletions cut 5 bases from V and 2 bases from J, with 11 bases between. This CDR3 region has 14 residues. In germline, CDR1 is SGHRS, CDR2 YFSETQ.